Below are 31 T cell receptor beta chains sequenced from a single sample in a study of T cells after somatic rescue of genetic block (dated by TCRdb to about 2020). The receptor library was made with the immunoSEQ multiplex PCR assay. What TCRdb holds here is the immuneACCESS table cut down to in-frame rearrangements. Part of the clones is not present; checked against another copy, under half of the missing clones reflect an unresolved V gene, and the others are unexplained. The sample table shows 60,000 to 90,000 clones, and more than 75% are seen once. 2.5% to 3% of the sample goes to the ten largest clones. Sequencing used peripheral blood mononuclear cells (PBMCs). The receptors originated from a man aged 25-45 years.

The chain combines TRBV7-9 with TRBJ2-2; 8 bases align to TRBD1. The junction had 8 bases not matched to a gene; V was cut back by 6 bases and J by 2 bases. Germline CDR1 SEHNR, CDR2 FQNEAQ (reference sequence). This CDR3 has 16 amino acids. Written as DNA, the CDR3 is TGTGCCAGCAGGGGTGGGACAGGAGTAAACACCGGGGAGCTGTTTTTT. It specifies CASRGGTGVNTGELFF.

The chain recombines TRBV7-9 with TRBJ2-6; TRBD2 aligns across 7 bases. Trimming took 3 bases from V and 3 from J; bases not matched to a gene: 14. The germline CDR1 and CDR2 sequences are SEHNR and FQNEAQ (reference sequence). This CDR3 is 19 amino acids long. The chain's CDR3 is CASSFKGLGSLLGANVLTF. As DNA, the CDR3 is TGTGCCAGCAGCTTTAAAGGACTAGGAAGCCTTCTTGGGGCCAACGTCCTGACTTTC.

This rearrangement joins TRBV7-2 to TRBJ2-7; D is uncertain. The V and J ends lost 6 bases and 4 bases respectively, with 13 bases between them. This CDR3 is 13 amino acids long. CDR1 and CDR2 (germline): SGHTA, FQGNSA. The CDR3 DNA follows: TGTGCCAGCAGTTCCGACTCTGGGTACGAGCAGTACTTC. Protein product: CASSSDSGYEQYF. Supplemented by reference TRBV7-2 and TRBJ2-7, the full variable domain reads GAGVSQSPSNKVTEKGKDVELRCDPISGHTALYWYRQSLGQGLEFLIYFQGNSAPDKSGLPSDRFSAERTGGSVSTLTIQRTQQEDSAVYLCASSSDSGYEQYFGPGTRLTVT.

The V gene is TRBV4-3, the J gene TRBJ2-2; D unclear. This CDR3 is built from 14 residues. Germline CDR1 and CDR2: LGHNA and YSLEER. Trimming took 1 base from V and 4 from J, leaving 7 bases between them. The CDR3 is CASSQVQLTGELFF. The CDR3 nucleotides are TGCGCCAGCAGCCAAGTACAACTCACCGGGGAGCTGTTTTTT.

The genes are TRBV4-1 and TRBJ2-6, with 8 bases matching TRBD1. CDR3 size: 19 residues. The germline CDR1 and CDR2 sequences are MGHRA and YSYEKL. Losses at the gene ends were 1 base for V and 0 bases for J; bases not matched to a gene: 8. CDR3 nucleotide sequence: TGCGCCAGCAGCCAAGTAGGGCAGGGGGCCCACTCTGGGGCCAACGTCCTGACTTTC. Its protein is CASSQVGQGAHSGANVLTF.

The J gene is TRBJ1-2, the V gene TRBV2; TRBD1 might be the D (5 bases). The V end was cut by 3 bases, the J end by 0 bases, with 17 bases between. This CDR3 has 17 residues. The germline gives CDR1 SNHLY, CDR2 FYNNEI. The chain's CDR3 is CASSEGFGTAPNYGYTF. The CDR3 DNA follows: TGTGCCAGCAGTGAGGGGTTCGGGACCGCTCCTAACTATGGCTACACCTTC.

DNA of the CDR3: TGTGCCAGCAGTGAAGGTAACAGTATGAACACTGAAGCTTTCTTT. As protein: CASSEGNSMNTEAFF. The chain carries TRBV6-1 and TRBJ1-1, with D unresolved. V lost 1 base and J 0 bases, leaving 9 bases between the germline ends. Germline V gene sequence: CDR1 MNHNS, CDR2 SASEGT. CDR3 size: 15 residues.

The chain joins TRBV5-6 to TRBJ2-3, with a possible D match to TRBD1 (6 bases). Trimming removed 4 bases at V and 2 bases at J, with 20 bases between. Germline CDR1 is SGHDT and CDR2 is YYEEEE. This CDR3 has 17 residues. In DNA, the CDR3 is TGTGCCAGCAGCCCACCCGGTGGGACAACCTTCACAGATACGCAGTATTTT. It codes for CASSPPGGTTFTDTQYF. Combining the CDR3 with reference TRBV5-6 and TRBJ2-3 gives the whole variable domain DAGVTQSPTHLIKTRGQQVTLRCSPKSGHDTVSWYQQALGQGPQFIFQYYEEEERQRGNFPDRFSGHQFPNYSSELNVNALLLGDSALYLCASSPPGGTTFTDTQYFGPGTRLTVL.

This clone was seen just once. The chain has TRBV7-6 and TRBJ1-5, with D unclear. The germline V and J ends were trimmed by 5 bases and 0 bases, with 14 bases remaining between them. From germline, CDR1 is SGHVS and CDR2 FNYEAQ. The length of the CDR3 is 16 residues. CDR3 DNA: TGTGCCAGCAGCCCTTGGCCCAGATATAGCAATCAGCCCCAGCATTTT. Translating it yields CASSPWPRYSNQPQHF.

In this sample, this clone turned up once. The chain is built from TRBV19 and TRBJ2-3, with a tentative D call TRBD2 (5 bases). CDR1 is LNHDA, CDR2 SQIVND, per germline (reference sequence). V shed 6 bases and J shed 4 bases, with 11 bases lying between them. CDR3 length: 13 amino acids. This CDR3 reads CASSPGWPDTQYF. CDR3 nucleotide sequence: TGTGCCAGTAGCCCGGGGTGGCCAGATACGCAGTATTTT.

This chain connects TRBV10-3 to TRBJ2-5; 7 nucleotides match TRBD1. Trimming took 0 bases from V and 4 from J; bases not matched to a gene: 2. The CDR3 loop spans 14 amino acids. Germline assignment: CDR1 ENHRY and CDR2 SYGVKD. The CDR3 nucleotides are TGTGCCATCAGTGAGTCGACAGGGAGAGAGACCCAGTACTTC. Translated, it gives CAISESTGRETQYF.

The chain recombines TRBV6-5 with TRBJ1-2; D unresolved. From germline, CDR1 is MNHEY and CDR2 SVGAGI. Trimming cost V 2 bases and J 0 bases, with 10 bases left between them. CDR3 length equals 15 residues. The CDR3 coding sequence is TGTGCCAGCAGTTACGCTGGAGTTACTAACTATGGCTACACCTTC. It codes for CASSYAGVTNYGYTF.

The V gene is TRBV19, the J gene TRBJ2-7; D is unclear. The CDR3 runs 13 residues. Trimming stripped 4 bases from V and 4 bases from J, with 11 bases between. Germline CDR1 is LNHDA and CDR2 is SQIVND (reference sequence). CDR3 protein: CASSRGFGYEQYF. As DNA, the CDR3 is TGTGCCAGTAGTAGGGGATTTGGTTACGAGCAGTACTTC.

J is TRBJ2-5 and V is TRBV9; 8 positions agree with TRBD1. V shed 2 bases and J 5 bases; nucleotides not matched to a gene: 5. The CDR3 contains 14 residues. CDR1 is SGDLS and CDR2 is YYNGEE in the germline V gene. The CDR3 sequence: CASSVTGEAETQYF. The CDR3 DNA reads as TGTGCCAGCAGCGTGACAGGGGAGGCGGAGACCCAGTACTTC.

V is TRBV7-2 and J is TRBJ2-7; 9 nucleotides align to TRBD1. CDR1 and CDR2 (germline): SGHTA, FQGNSA. J was trimmed by 2 bases and V by 5 bases; bases with no gene match: 7. The CDR3 is 15 amino acids. The CDR3 reads CASSTLRTGAYEQYF. The CDR3 DNA is TGTGCCAGCAGCACACTTCGGACAGGGGCCTACGAGCAGTACTTC.

This clone was counted once. V usage is TRBV30 and J usage is TRBJ2-7, with D unclear. The V gene lost 2 bases and the J gene lost 3 bases, with 11 bases spanning the gap. Germline V gives CDR1 GTSNPN, CDR2 SVGIG (reference sequence). The CDR3 covers 13 residues. In nucleotides, the CDR3 is TGTGCCTGGAGTAGACAACTTGGCTACGAGCAGTACTTC. Translating gives CAWSRQLGYEQYF.

The chain couples TRBV5-1 to TRBJ2-7; D not certain. The CDR3 covers 13 residues. CDR1 is SGHRS and CDR2 is YFSETQ in the germline V gene. Trimming took 0 bases from V and 3 from J, leaving 7 bases between them. In nucleotides, the CDR3 is TGCGCCAGCAGCTTGGCGAACAGCTACGAGCAGTACTTC. Translating it yields CASSLANSYEQYF.

The chain uses TRBV15 and TRBJ2-1, with 7 bases matching TRBD2. The CDR3 sequence is 16 residues long. Germline V lookup: CDR1 LNHNV, CDR2 YYDKDF (reference sequence). With V trimmed by 1 base and J by 7 bases, 10 bases remained unmatched. The CDR3 bases are TGTGCCACCAGCAGAGGTGGGGCGGGAGCCCATAATGAGCAGTTCTTC. Translating it yields CATSRGGAGAHNEQFF. The complete variable domain, with remaining parts taken from reference TRBV15 and TRBJ2-1, reads DAMVIQNPRYQVTQFGKPVTLSCSQTLNHNVMYWYQQKSSQAPKLLFHYYDKDFNNEADTPDNFQSRRPNTSFCFLDIRSPGLGDTAMYLCATSRGGAGAHNEQFFGPGTRLTVL.

The CDR3 DNA reads as TGCGCCAGCAGCTTGGGACAGGCCATCTCCTACGAGCAGTACTTC. Protein sequence: CASSLGQAISYEQYF. The chain links TRBV5-1 to TRBJ2-7; TRBD1 might be the D (6 bases). The CDR3 consists of 15 residues. The ends were cut back, 0 bases at V and 0 bases at J, with 10 bases in the middle. Germline V gene lookup returns CDR1 SGHRS and CDR2 YFSETQ.

This chain links TRBV18 with TRBJ2-3, with TRBD1 matching 10 bases. This CDR3 has 14 amino acids. After removal of 3 bases from V and 4 bases from J, the junction contained 1 base not matched to a gene. Germline V gene sequence: CDR1 KGHSH, CDR2 LQKENI. CDR3 DNA sequence: TGTGCCAGCTCACCCGGACAGGGGGCAGATACGCAGTATTTT. It translates to CASSPGQGADTQYF.

The J gene is TRBJ2-5, the V gene TRBV13; TRBD2 matches 14 bases. The CDR3 contains 16 residues. V lost 5 bases and J lost 9; bases outside the gene matches: 11. From germline, CDR1 is PRHDT and CDR2 FYEKMQ (reference sequence). In nucleotides, the CDR3 is TGTGCCAGCAGCCCTAGAGGGACTAGCGGGAGTGGGGCCCAGTACTTC. Its protein product is CASSPRGTSGSGAQYF.

The rearrangement links TRBV7-6 to TRBJ2-7; perhaps TRBD1 as D (6 bases). The CDR3 length is 13 residues. V was shortened by 5 bases and J by 6 bases, with 14 bases between the two germline ends. Germline CDR1 reads SGHVS; CDR2 reads FNYEAQ. CDR3 nucleotides: TGTGCCAGCAGCCGAAGCTCAGGGGCCGAGCAGTACTTC. Translating gives CASSRSSGAEQYF. The full variable domain, rest sourced from reference TRBV7-6 and TRBJ2-7, is GAGVSQSPRYKVTKRGQDVALRCDPISGHVSLYWYRQALGQGPEFLTYFNYEAQQDKSGLPNDRFSAERPEGSISTLTIQRTEQRDSAMYRCASSRSSGAEQYFGPGTRLTVT.

Here the CDR3 DNA reads TGCGCCAGCAGCCAAGATTTGGGCAATACCTACGAGCAGTACTTC. Its translation: CASSQDLGNTYEQYF. The V gene is TRBV4-3, the J gene TRBJ2-7; D gene unclear. Trimming stripped 0 bases from V and 2 bases from J, with 11 bases between. CDR1 LGHNA and CDR2 YSLEER come from the germline V gene. This CDR3 spans 15 amino acids.

The CDR3 sequence is CASSEVRDTGELFF. Written as DNA, the CDR3 is TGTGCCAGCAGTGAAGTCAGGGACACCGGGGAGCTGTTTTTT. The gene calls are TRBV2 and TRBJ2-2, with TRBD1 as a possible D gene (5 bases). V was pared by 1 base and J by 3 bases, with 6 bases between. Germline V gene lookup returns CDR1 SNHLY and CDR2 FYNNEI. CDR3 length equals 14 residues.

This chain uses TRBV6-1 with TRBJ1-2; the D is unclear. Trimming took 2 bases from V and 2 from J, leaving 21 bases between them. The CDR3 totals 18 residues. Germline V gives CDR1 MNHNS, CDR2 SASEGT. The CDR3 DNA is TGTGCCAGCAGTGAATTGGTCTACGGAAGGGTGCTAAACTATGGCTACACCTTC. As protein: CASSELVYGRVLNYGYTF.

The chain couples TRBV5-4 to TRBJ2-3, with 7 bases that match TRBD2. Germline V CDR1 and CDR2: SGHNT, YYREEE (reference sequence). Trimming cost V 5 bases and J 2 bases; bases outside gene matches: 5. The CDR3 covers 14 residues. CDR3 DNA: TGTGCCAGCAGACCGGGACTATACACAGATACGCAGTATTTT. It codes for CASRPGLYTDTQYF.

This clone showed up just once. The chain recombines TRBV14 with TRBJ1-2; D is undetermined. The CDR3 sequence is 13 residues long. Trimming took off 4 bases at V and 2 bases at J, with 8 bases between the two ends. Germline loops: CDR1 SGHDN, CDR2 FVKESK. The CDR3: CASSRWENYGYTF. CDR3 coding DNA: TGTGCCAGCAGCCGTTGGGAGAACTATGGCTACACCTTC.

V is TRBV5-1 and J is TRBJ2-1; TRBD2 agrees at 11 bases. The CDR3 covers 16 residues. With V trimmed by 4 bases and J by 6 bases, 9 bases remained unmatched. The V gene's germline CDR1 is SGHRS and CDR2 YFSETQ. In DNA, the CDR3 is TGCGCCAGCAGCCTCACTAGCGGGAGTGCTAGCAATGAGCAGTTCTTC. Translated: CASSLTSGSASNEQFF.

The chain has TRBV28 and TRBJ1-1, with D uncertain. Germline CDR1 reads MDHEN; CDR2 reads SYDVKM. The V end lost 6 bases, the J end lost 6 bases, and 14 bases lay between the germline ends. This CDR3 has 13 amino acids. This CDR3 is CASSQRKVPEAFF. CDR3 sequence (DNA): TGTGCCAGCAGCCAAAGGAAGGTCCCTGAAGCTTTCTTT.

The chain recombines TRBV10-3 with TRBJ2-1; D is tentatively TRBD1 or TRBD2 (5 bases each). The germline V gene encodes CDR1 ENHRY and CDR2 SYGVKD. V gave up 7 bases and J gave up 8 bases, with 15 bases separating them. The CDR3 covers 13 residues. CDR3 loop: CAINPSLGDEQFF. In nucleotides, the CDR3 is TGTGCCATCAACCCTAGCTTGGGGGATGAGCAGTTCTTC.

The chain uses TRBV2 and TRBJ1-5; D is perhaps TRBD1 (5 bases). V was cut by 3 bases and J by 6 bases, with 12 bases left in between. Germline CDR1 and CDR2: SNHLY and FYNNEI. The CDR3 covers 14 residues. The CDR3 DNA is TGTGCCAGCAGTGAGTTCAGGGAGGGTCAGCCCCAGCATTTT. It translates to CASSEFREGQPQHF.